These 28 T cell receptor beta chains share one sample of origin, sequenced in a study of shared clonotypes between healthy human individuals. Sequenced by immunoSEQ multiplex PCR; TCRdb stores in-frame clones only, minus some. The sample records about 1.1 million clones, about 80% being singletons. Source material: memory CD4+ T cells from PBMCs. This sample's subset: CD45RA-negative fraction. Every receptor here comes from a man younger than 35 in good health. Some clones in this sample may be carry-over from other donors' samples.

The chain has TRBV28 and TRBJ2-7, with 8 bases fitting TRBD2. Unmatched junction bases numbered 3, after V lost 2 bases and J lost 3 bases. The length of the CDR3 is 14 residues. The germline V gene has CDR1 MDHEN and CDR2 SYDVKM. The chain's CDR3 is CASSLLAGLYEQYF. The CDR3 nucleotides read TGTGCCAGCAGTTTACTAGCGGGCCTCTACGAGCAGTACTTC.

The chain combines TRBV6-1 with TRBJ2-1, with a possible D match to TRBD2 (5 bases). The germline V gene has CDR1 MNHNS and CDR2 SASEGT. This CDR3 comprises 14 residues. V was clipped by 2 bases and J by 6 bases, with 11 bases between them. The CDR3 protein is CASSEFTSRNEQFF. In DNA form, the CDR3 reads TGTGCCAGCAGTGAATTCACTAGTCGCAATGAGCAGTTCTTC.

A remark on this clone: It differs at one base from a far larger clone, so likely a read error. The J gene is TRBJ2-1, the V gene TRBV27; TRBD2 aligns across 10 bases. CDR3 length equals 15 residues. V shed 8 bases, J shed 10 bases, and the junction held 14 bases outside the gene matches. Germline CDR1 and CDR2: MNHEY and SMNVEV (reference sequence). The CDR3 protein is CASGPFLAGAREQFF. The CDR3 nucleotides read TGTGCCAGCGGCCCCTTCCTAGCGGGAGCAAGGGAGCAGTTCTTC.

This chain connects TRBV2 to TRBJ2-1, with D possibly matching TRBD1 (6 bases). Germline V lookup: CDR1 SNHLY, CDR2 FYNNEI. The CDR3 covers 13 residues. V gave up 6 bases and J gave up 5 bases, with 11 bases separating them. The CDR3 bases are TGTGCCAGCAGGACAGGACGGGACAATGAGCAGTTCTTC. It codes for CASRTGRDNEQFF.

This sequence joins TRBV2 and TRBJ1-1; TRBD1 agrees at 8 bases. The germline V gene has CDR1 SNHLY and CDR2 FYNNEI. CDR3 size: 14 residues. The V segment lost 8 bases and the J segment 3 bases; nucleotides outside the gene matches: 8. Here the CDR3 DNA reads TGTGCCAGCGGATGGACAGGGCGGGACACTGAAGCTTTCTTT. Protein product: CASGWTGRDTEAFF.

The gene calls are TRBV5-1 and TRBJ1-5; 9 positions match TRBD1. Trimming removed 7 bases from V and 5 bases from J; junction bases left unmatched: 13. CDR1 is SGHRS, CDR2 YFSETQ, per germline. This CDR3 is built from 16 residues. CDR3 DNA sequence: TGCGCCAGCGCAACCGGGACAGGGTCTCCCGATCAGCCCCAGCATTTT. Its protein product is CASATGTGSPDQPQHF.

The gene calls are TRBV5-5 and TRBJ2-2; 7 positions match TRBD1. Looked up from germline, CDR1 is SGHKS and CDR2 is YYEKEE (reference sequence). V shed 5 bases and J 4 bases; nucleotides not matched to a gene: 11. The CDR3 runs to 16 residues. This chain's CDR3 is CASSKKGASGTGELFF. CDR3 DNA: TGTGCCAGCAGTAAAAAGGGGGCTTCGGGCACCGGGGAGCTGTTTTTT. The entire variable domain, with the rest obtained from reference TRBV5-5 and TRBJ2-2, is as follows: DAGVTQSPTHLIKTRGQQVTLRCSPISGHKSVSWYQQVLGQGPQFIFQYYEKEERGRGNFPDRFSARQFPNYSSELNVNALLLGDSALYLCASSKKGASGTGELFFGEGSRLTVL.

Concerning this clone itself: Other DNA sequences in the sample encode the same CDR3. The chain uses TRBV6-5 and TRBJ1-1; D gene uncertain. The germline V gene encodes CDR1 MNHEY and CDR2 SVGAGI. The CDR3 extends over 14 amino acids. V was clipped by 2 bases and J by 1 base, with 8 bases between them. The CDR3: CASSYGRENTEAFF. The CDR3 DNA follows: TGTGCCAGCAGTTACGGGAGGGAGAACACTGAAGCTTTCTTT.

The chain has TRBV28 and TRBJ2-7, with 9 bases that match TRBD1. The germline CDR1 and CDR2 sequences are MDHEN and SYDVKM. V shed 10 bases, J shed 6 bases, and the junction held 7 bases outside the gene matches. The CDR3 is 12 amino acids. This CDR3 reads CATYRGLGEQYF. The DNA for the CDR3 is TGTGCCACCTACAGGGGGCTTGGCGAGCAGTACTTC.

The J gene is TRBJ1-5, the V gene TRBV19; D remains ambiguous. Deletions cut 3 bases from V and 6 bases from J, with 9 bases between. The CDR3 extends over 13 amino acids. Germline CDR1 LNHDA, CDR2 SQIVND (reference sequence). The CDR3 protein is CASSIGEGQPQHF. The CDR3 coding sequence is TGTGCCAGTAGTATCGGGGAGGGTCAGCCCCAGCATTTT.

The V gene is TRBV6-1, the J gene TRBJ2-3; 9 nucleotides align to TRBD2. The germline gives CDR1 MNHNS, CDR2 SASEGT. J was trimmed by 4 bases and V by 0 bases; bases with no gene match: 11. The CDR3 spans 18 residues. In DNA form, the CDR3 reads TGTGCCAGCAGTGAAGCGAGGACTAGCGCTCCTGGGGCAGATACGCAGTATTTT. Encoded protein: CASSEARTSAPGADTQYF.

The V gene is TRBV6-1, the J gene TRBJ2-5; D unclear. The CDR3 has 13 residues. Trimming took off 1 base at V and 2 bases at J, with 5 bases between the two ends. Germline-derived CDR1 and CDR2 are MNHNS and SASEGT. This CDR3 is CASSEGTQETQYF. CDR3 bases: TGTGCCAGCAGTGAAGGAACGCAAGAGACCCAGTACTTC.

This chain links TRBV2 with TRBJ2-2, with D possibly being TRBD2 (6 bases). The CDR3 is 15 amino acids. V lost 4 bases and J 0 bases, leaving 9 bases between the germline ends. Germline CDR1 reads SNHLY; CDR2 reads FYNNEI. CDR3 nucleotides: TGTGCCAGCAGTGCCCAGCGGGCGAACACCGGGGAGCTGTTTTTT. Translating gives CASSAQRANTGELFF.

The J gene is TRBJ2-1, the V gene TRBV5-1; TRBD1 or TRBD2 may be the D gene (6 bases each). The CDR3 sequence is 16 residues long. V lost 4 bases to trimming and J lost 0 bases, with 14 bases between them. Germline V CDR1 and CDR2: SGHRS, YFSETQ. The CDR3 here is CASSGLEGGSYNEQFF. CDR3 in DNA: TGCGCCAGCAGCGGATTAGAGGGGGGCTCCTACAATGAGCAGTTCTTC.

Details on this clone: Given a far larger clone just one base away, this is likely a sequencing read error. Other nucleotide sequences from this sample produce the same CDR3. The chain is built from TRBV5-6 and TRBJ1-2; no clear D. Trimming cost V 4 bases and J 11 bases, with 18 bases left between them. Germline V gives CDR1 SGHDT, CDR2 YYEEEE. The CDR3 contains 13 residues. The CDR3 sequence: CASSLGLSGGYTF. The CDR3 DNA sequence: TGTGCCAGCAGCCTGGGCCTGAGTGGTGGTTACACCTTC.

V is TRBV9 and J is TRBJ1-1; tentative D call: TRBD1 (5 bases). The CDR3 consists of 14 residues. The V gene's germline CDR1 is SGDLS and CDR2 YYNGEE. Trimming removed 3 bases from V and 0 bases from J, with 9 bases in between. The CDR3 here is CASSASGMNTEAFF. Written as DNA, the CDR3 is TGTGCCAGCAGCGCCTCAGGGATGAACACTGAAGCTTTCTTT.

The chain uses TRBV5-4 and TRBJ2-7; 9 bases map to TRBD1. The CDR3 spans 14 residues. Per germline, CDR1 SGHNT and CDR2 YYREEE (reference sequence). V trimming: 4 bases; J trimming: 1 base; junction bases outside the gene matches: 3. The CDR3 DNA reads as TGTGCCAGCAGCCGCGGGACAGGGTCCTACGAGCAGTACTTC. It yields the protein CASSRGTGSYEQYF. Full variable domain (outside the CDR3, taken from reference TRBV5-4 and TRBJ2-7): ETGVTQSPTHLIKTRGQQVTLRCSSQSGHNTVSWYQQALGQGPQFIFQYYREEENGRGNFPPRFSGLQFPNYSSELNVNALELDDSALYLCASSRGTGSYEQYFGPGTRLTVT.

V usage is TRBV11-3 and J usage is TRBJ2-2, with 9 positions matching TRBD1. The CDR3 runs 14 residues. Per the germline V gene, CDR1 is SGHNT and CDR2 is YENEEA. Germline trimming cut 5 bases from V and 8 bases from J; bases unmatched to any gene: 6. The CDR3 region is CASSKRTGAGELFF. As DNA, the CDR3 is TGTGCCAGCAGCAAACGGACAGGGGCGGGGGAGCTGTTTTTT.

This chain links TRBV29-1 with TRBJ2-7; D uncertain. From germline, CDR1 is SQVTM and CDR2 ANQGSEA. The CDR3 has 12 amino acids. The germline V and J ends were trimmed by 4 bases and 2 bases, with 9 bases remaining between them. The CDR3 region has the DNA TGCAGCGTTGGTGCTCGTACCTACGAGCAGTACTTC. The encoded protein is CSVGARTYEQYF.

This clone has a count of ten or more. This rearrangement joins TRBV7-9 to TRBJ1-4; D ambiguous. Germline values: CDR1 SEHNR, CDR2 FQNEAQ (reference sequence). The CDR3 sequence is 15 residues long. Trimming took 1 base from V and 5 from J, leaving 11 bases between them. The CDR3 is CASSLGGSRNEKLFF. The CDR3 DNA is TGTGCCAGCAGCTTAGGAGGGTCACGAAATGAAAAACTGTTTTTT. The variable domain in full, with the rest retrieved from reference TRBV7-9 and TRBJ1-4, is DTGVSQNPRHKITKRGQNVTFRCDPISEHNRLYWYRQTLGQGPEFLTYFQNEAQLEKSRLLSDRFSAERPKGSFSTLEIQRTEQGDSAMYLCASSLGGSRNEKLFFGSGTQLSVL.

The chain links TRBV9 to TRBJ2-7; either TRBD1 or TRBD2 may fit D (5 bases each). Per the germline V gene, CDR1 is SGDLS and CDR2 is YYNGEE. Trimming shortened V by 0 bases and J by 7 bases, and 17 bases separated the two germline ends. The CDR3 is made up of 15 amino acids. This CDR3 is CASSVGGATYKEQYF. In DNA, the CDR3 is TGTGCCAGCAGCGTAGGAGGGGCTACCTATAAGGAGCAGTACTTC.

This clone has a count of ten or more. This may arise from a read error, as a much more abundant clone is one base away. This sample includes further DNA sequences coding for the same CDR3. The rearrangement links TRBV27 to TRBJ1-5; 11 bases are a match to TRBD1. CDR1 and CDR2 from the germline V gene are MNHEY and SMNVEV (reference sequence). With V trimmed by 6 bases and J by 6 bases, 1 base remained unmatched. The CDR3 contains 13 residues. DNA for the CDR3: TGTGCCAGCAGCGGGACAGGGGGTCAGCCCCAGCATTTT. It codes for CASSGTGGQPQHF.

This chain joins TRBV30 and TRBJ1-5; TRBD1 is a possible D gene (5 bases). The CDR3 has 13 amino acids. Germline loops: CDR1 GTSNPN, CDR2 SVGIG (reference sequence). Between the trimmed V and J ends, which lost 5 bases and 1 base, there was a span of 9 bases. CDR3 amino acids: CAWQGQSNQPQHF. In nucleotides, the CDR3 is TGTGCCTGGCAGGGTCAAAGCAATCAGCCCCAGCATTTT. Based on the CDR3 plus reference TRBV30 and TRBJ1-5, the full variable domain is SQTIHQWPATLVQPVGSPLSLECTVEGTSNPNLYWYRQAAGRGLQLLFYSVGIGQISSEVPQNLSASRPQDRQFILSSKKLLLSDSGFYLCAWQGQSNQPQHFGDGTRLSIL.

The chain combines TRBV28 with TRBJ2-7; no clear D. The germline V and J ends were trimmed by 2 bases and 7 bases, with 15 bases remaining between them. Germline V gives CDR1 MDHEN, CDR2 SYDVKM. The CDR3 length is 14 residues. DNA for the CDR3: TGTGCCAGCAGTTTAATCTTTGATACGTGGGAGCAGTACTTC. It yields the protein CASSLIFDTWEQYF.

CDR3 DNA sequence: TGTGCCAGCAGCTTAGACCCAGCGAGGGGGGATACGCAGTATTTT. Protein product: CASSLDPARGDTQYF. V usage is TRBV7-3 and J usage is TRBJ2-3, with D perhaps matching TRBD1 (6 bases). The CDR3 consists of 15 residues. Trimming took 2 bases from V and 6 from J, leaving 15 bases between them. CDR1 is SGHTA, CDR2 FQGTGA, per germline.

A few counts support this clone. The V gene is TRBV7-3, the J gene TRBJ1-1; the D gene is possibly TRBD1 (6 bases). Trimming took 3 bases from V and 3 from J, leaving 14 bases between them. Germline loops: CDR1 SGHTA, CDR2 FQGTGA. The CDR3 covers 15 residues. CDR3: CASSFQGLGDTEAFF. For the CDR3, the DNA is TGTGCCAGCAGCTTCCAGGGGTTAGGAGACACTGAAGCTTTCTTT. Combining the CDR3 with reference TRBV7-3 and TRBJ1-1 gives the whole variable domain GAGVSQTPSNKVTEKGKYVELRCDPISGHTALYWYRQSLGQGPEFLIYFQGTGAADDSGLPNDRFFAVRPEGSVSTLKIQRTERGDSAVYLCASSFQGLGDTEAFFGQGTRLTVV.

The V and J genes are TRBV27 and TRBJ2-7; 11 bases map to TRBD2. With 8 bases clipped from V and 3 bases from J, the junction kept 6 bases outside the gene matches. The CDR3 consists of 14 residues. CDR1 is MNHEY, CDR2 SMNVEV, per germline (reference sequence). CDR3 DNA sequence: TGTGCCAGCGCGCGACTAGCGGGACTCTACGAGCAGTACTTC. Its translation: CASARLAGLYEQYF.

At least ten counts were recorded for this clone. The rearrangement links TRBV14 to TRBJ1-1, with D perhaps TRBD1 (6 bases). V shed 6 bases and J shed 2 bases, with 13 bases lying between them. The V gene's germline CDR1 is SGHDN and CDR2 FVKESK. The CDR3 runs 14 residues. The CDR3 loop is CASSIQQGNTEAFF. In nucleotides, the CDR3 is TGTGCCAGCAGTATCCAACAGGGCAACACTGAAGCTTTCTTT.